These T cell receptor beta chains were read from a single sample in a study of regulatory T cells in long-lasting Graves disease. TCRdb itself ran the multiplex PCR reads through MiXCR, one entry per CDR3 protein. The data show roughly 220,000 distinct CDR3 sequences, around 16% seen once. The source was peripheral blood mononuclear cells (PBMCs), collected at new diagnosis, from a patient treated with antithyroid drugs. Receptors were obtained from a female donor with Graves disease. CDR3s leave out the opening cysteine and the closing phenylalanine or tryptophan.

v_call	j_call	cdr3_length	cdr3_aa
TRBV2	TRBJ2-1	12	ASSPSFSYNEQF
TRBV18	TRBJ2-7	13	ASSPPMGTDYEQY
TRBV7-2	TRBJ2-2	11	ASSLSLSGELF
TRBV12-3/TRBV12-4	TRBJ1-2	12	ASSLHSSNYGYT
TRBV5-6	TRBJ2-2	11	ASSLLGAGELF
TRBV19	TRBJ1-5	11	ASTGRASQPQH
TRBV10-1	TRBJ2-5	14	ASSESTSGSEETQY
TRBV12-3/TRBV12-4	TRBJ2-1	16	ASKGGRGSSGIYNEQF
TRBV18	TRBJ2-1	16	ASSPPLGLAGRYNEQF
TRBV5-4	TRBJ1-4	11	ASSPDRSEKLF
TRBV29-1	TRBJ1-4	12	SVPSGGPPEKLF
TRBV7-2	TRBJ2-3	12	ASSLALGGDTQY
TRBV11-2	TRBJ2-1	11	ASSILRGNEQF
TRBV4-2	TRBJ1-2	13	ASSQSTAAAYGYT
TRBV5-6	TRBJ2-7	12	ASSLGTGLYEQY
TRBV6-1	TRBJ2-1	10	ASSQTNNEQF
TRBV7-2	TRBJ2-6	14	AGSLGSSSGANVLT
TRBV5-6	TRBJ2-5	14	ASSAIGERGGETQY
TRBV20-1	TRBJ1-4	12	SARGTGENEKLF
TRBV13	TRBJ2-4	15	ASSLNRAGGTKNIQY
TRBV7-9	TRBJ1-2	13	ASSLTAAGGYGYT
TRBV30	TRBJ2-1	13	AWSVLPIRPYEQF
TRBV20-1	TRBJ2-1	13	SARALGTSDNEQF
TRBV20-1	TRBJ2-1	10	SASGGGYEQF
TRBV20-1	TRBJ2-1	13	SAPRTGRSYNEQF
TRBV29-1	TRBJ1-5	11	SVARRNNQPQH
TRBV28	TRBJ2-5	12	ASSQSGLQETQY
TRBV20-1	TRBJ2-7	15	SARDRGTSGDTYEQY
TRBV7-2	TRBJ2-1	14	ASSLAGGNRLNEQF